A single T cell receptor beta chain is shown here with its context. Its antigen is not known. Compared with germline, one end of the junction differs, possibly owing to a read error. The data are from a study of PD-1 blockade in classical Hodgkin lymphoma. Study-wide results and caveats: Reported baseline diversity: healthy donors highest, relapsed/refractory patients lowest. TCR diversity rose significantly by C4D1 in CD4+ but not CD8+ cells.

Documented time point: cycle 4 day 1 (C4D1), after 5 to 7 weeks of nivolumab. All the patients suffered relapse after autologous stem cell transplantation, and brentuximab vedotin exposure differed. By magnetic negative selection, CD4+ T cells were purified from thawed PBMCs. Some clones are missing from TCRdb's copy, which holds only in-frame ones; the method was immunoSEQ multiplex PCR. The sample includes roughly 30,000 clones, about 81% seen only once; the top ten take over 0.8%. Germline assignment: CDR1 SGHTA and CDR2 FQGNSA. CDR3 length: 12 residues. This chain connects TRBV7-2 to TRBJ1-4; D gene unclear. The sample consisted of CD4+ T cells from blood, taken before the fourth cycle of nivolumab. This receptor was obtained from a human donor with classical Hodgkin lymphoma. This CDR3 reads CASSSSGTAPVF. The CDR3 coding sequence is TGTGCCAGCAGCTCGAGTGGCACGGCGCCTGTTTTT.